This entry features one TCR beta chain sequence. Germline V CDR1 and CDR2: MGHRA, YSYEKL. The CDR3 is 18 residues long. V lost 0 bases to trimming and J lost 8 bases, with 23 bases between them. Sequencing used immunoSEQ multiplex PCR; TCRdb keeps in-frame clones, though not all of them. The data show 720,000 or so clones, over 75% seen once. This entry comes from a study of shared T cell receptors in the human thymus. A further study also used this sample, focusing on human thymus T cells.

The rearrangement uses TRBV4-1 and TRBJ2-1; TRBD2 might be the D (6 bases). The sequenced sample consisted of thymocytes. The origin of this receptor is a girl under three years old with a congenital heart defect. CDR3 sequence reads: CASSQDRYWRGGGDEQFF. In DNA form, the CDR3 reads TGCGCCAGCAGCCAAGATCGATATTGGCGGGGCGGCGGCGATGAGCAGTTCTTC.